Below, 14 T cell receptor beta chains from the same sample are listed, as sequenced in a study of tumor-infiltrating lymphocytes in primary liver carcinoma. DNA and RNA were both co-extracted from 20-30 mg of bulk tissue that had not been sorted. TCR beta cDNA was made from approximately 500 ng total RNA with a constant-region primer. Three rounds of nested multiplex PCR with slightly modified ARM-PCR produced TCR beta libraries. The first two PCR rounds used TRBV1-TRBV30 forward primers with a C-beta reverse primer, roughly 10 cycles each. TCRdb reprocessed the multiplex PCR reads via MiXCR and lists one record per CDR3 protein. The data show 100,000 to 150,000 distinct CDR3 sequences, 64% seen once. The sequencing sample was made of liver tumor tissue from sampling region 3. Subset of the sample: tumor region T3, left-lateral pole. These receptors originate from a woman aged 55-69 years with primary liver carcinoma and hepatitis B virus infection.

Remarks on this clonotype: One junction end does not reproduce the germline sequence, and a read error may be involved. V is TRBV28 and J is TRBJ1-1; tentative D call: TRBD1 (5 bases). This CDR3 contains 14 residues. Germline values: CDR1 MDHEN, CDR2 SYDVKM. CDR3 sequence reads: CASTWGERDTEVFF. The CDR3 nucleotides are TGTGCCAGCACCTGGGGGGAGCGCGACACTGAAGTTTTCTTT.

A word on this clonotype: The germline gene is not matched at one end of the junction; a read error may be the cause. The CDR3 sequence: CASSRDGTDTHYF. Written as DNA, the CDR3 is TGCGCCAGCAGCCGGGACGGAACAGATACGCATTATTTT. This chain joins TRBV5-1 and TRBJ2-3; the D call may be TRBD1 or TRBD2 (5 bases each). This CDR3 is 13 amino acids long. Germline CDR1 SGHRS, CDR2 YFSETQ.

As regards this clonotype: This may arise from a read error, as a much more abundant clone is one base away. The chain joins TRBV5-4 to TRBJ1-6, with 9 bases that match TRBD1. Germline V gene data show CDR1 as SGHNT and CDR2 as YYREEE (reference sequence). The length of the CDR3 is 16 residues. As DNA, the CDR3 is TGTGCCAGCAGCCCGACTATGGGACAGGGAAATTCACTCCTCCACTTT. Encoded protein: CASSPTMGQGNSLLHF.

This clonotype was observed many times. The CDR3 DNA follows: TGTGCCAGCAGCTTCCTCTGGAGCGGGAGGGCCAGCGAGCAGTACTTC. Translated, it gives CASSFLWSGRASEQYF. V usage is TRBV13 and J usage is TRBJ2-7; 10 nucleotides agree with TRBD2. Germline V CDR1 and CDR2: PRHDT, FYEKMQ (reference sequence). V gave up 3 bases and J gave up 6 bases; unmatched junction bases: 11. The CDR3 runs to 16 residues.

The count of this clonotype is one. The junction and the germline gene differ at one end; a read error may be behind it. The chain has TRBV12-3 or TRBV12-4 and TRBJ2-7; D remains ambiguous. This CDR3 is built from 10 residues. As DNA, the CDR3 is TGCGCCACCAGTTTCTACGAGCAGTACTTC. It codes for CATSFYEQYF.

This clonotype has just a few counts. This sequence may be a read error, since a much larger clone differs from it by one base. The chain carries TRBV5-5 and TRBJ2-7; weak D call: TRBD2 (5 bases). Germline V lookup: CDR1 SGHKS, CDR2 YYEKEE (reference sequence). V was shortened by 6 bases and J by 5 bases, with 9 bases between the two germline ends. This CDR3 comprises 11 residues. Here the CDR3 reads CASNARDEQYF. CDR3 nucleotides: TGTGCCAGCAATGCGAGGGACGAGCAGTACTTC.

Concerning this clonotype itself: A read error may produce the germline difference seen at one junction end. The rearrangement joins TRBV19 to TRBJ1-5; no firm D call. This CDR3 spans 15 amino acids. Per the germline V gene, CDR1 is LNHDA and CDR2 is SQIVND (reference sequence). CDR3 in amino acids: CVSSIGSPVGQPQHF. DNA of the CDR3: TGTGTCAGTAGTATTGGGTCCCCCGTAGGACAGCCCCAGCATTTT.

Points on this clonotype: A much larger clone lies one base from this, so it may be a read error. The CDR3 DNA follows: TGTGCCAGCAGAGGACAGGCAGTTAATTCACCCCCCCACTTT. Its protein is CASRGQAVNSPPHF. The V call is TRBV12-3 or TRBV12-4, the J call TRBJ1-6, with 7 positions matching TRBD1. The CDR3 length is 14 residues.

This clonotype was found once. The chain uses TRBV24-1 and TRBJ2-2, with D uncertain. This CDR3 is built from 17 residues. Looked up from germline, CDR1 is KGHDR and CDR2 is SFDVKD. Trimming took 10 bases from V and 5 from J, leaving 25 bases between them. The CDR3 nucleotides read TGTGCCACGAGTTCTCCTAAGACCTTTACAGAGACCGGGGAGCTGTTTTTT. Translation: CATSSPKTFTETGELFF.

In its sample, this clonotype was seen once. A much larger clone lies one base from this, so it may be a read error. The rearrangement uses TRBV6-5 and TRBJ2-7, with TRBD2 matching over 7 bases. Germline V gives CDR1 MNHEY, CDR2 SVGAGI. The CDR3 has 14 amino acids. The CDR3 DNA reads TGTGCCAGCAGTCCCGGGGGGTACGGCTACCAGCAGTACTTC. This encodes CASSPGGYGYQQYF.

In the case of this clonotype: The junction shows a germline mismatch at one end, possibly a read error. The CDR3 nucleotides read TGTGCCAGCTGCTTGACAGGCGTCGGGGAGCGGTACTTC. This encodes CASCLTGVGERYF. The chain employs TRBV28 and TRBJ2-7; a weak D match, TRBD1 (6 bases). The CDR3 has 13 amino acids. Germline V CDR1 and CDR2: MDHEN, SYDVKM.

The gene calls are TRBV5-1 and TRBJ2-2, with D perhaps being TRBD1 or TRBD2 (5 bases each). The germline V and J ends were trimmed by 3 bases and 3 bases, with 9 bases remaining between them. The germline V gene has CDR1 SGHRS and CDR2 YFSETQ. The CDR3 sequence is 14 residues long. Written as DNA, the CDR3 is TGCGCCAGCAGCTCCGGGACGTACACCGGGGAGCTGTTTTTT. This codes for CASSSGTYTGELFF.

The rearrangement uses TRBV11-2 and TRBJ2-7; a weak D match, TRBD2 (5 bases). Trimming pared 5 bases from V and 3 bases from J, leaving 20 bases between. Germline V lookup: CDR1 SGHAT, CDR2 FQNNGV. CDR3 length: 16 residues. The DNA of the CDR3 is TGTGCCAGCAGCCAACATTCGGGGATTAGTAACTACGAGCAGTACTTC. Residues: CASSQHSGISNYEQYF.

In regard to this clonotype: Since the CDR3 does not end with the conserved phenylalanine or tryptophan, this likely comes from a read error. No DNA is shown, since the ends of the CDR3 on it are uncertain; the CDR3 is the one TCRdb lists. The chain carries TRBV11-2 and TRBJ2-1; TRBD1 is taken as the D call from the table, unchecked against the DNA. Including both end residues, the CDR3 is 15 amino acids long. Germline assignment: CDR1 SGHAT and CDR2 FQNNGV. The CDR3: CASSFDRGKSNEQLL.